A selection of T cell receptor beta chains follows, all from one sample in a study of blood T cell repertoires in COVID-19. This table comes from immunoSEQ multiplex PCR, and its TCRdb copy is limited to in-frame clones, with some not included. The sample shows around 100,000 clones, nearly 90% of them seen only once. The specimen sequenced was peripheral blood. Receptor source: a middle-aged man with active COVID-19. CDR3s include the opening cysteine and the closing phenylalanine or tryptophan. Fields, in order: CDR3 DNA, CDR3 protein, J gene, V gene, clone size, D gene. A D gene is named only where the DNA matches it firmly. Only part of the rows carry a size: once, few, many, or a class if the clone is expanded.

DNA: TGTGCCAGCCGTAGCCCGGGACGGGGGGATGAAAAACTGTTTTTT; CDR3: CASRSPGRGDEKLFF; J: TRBJ1-4; V: TRBV11-2; size: NA; D: NA
DNA: TGTGCCAGCAGTGCTAGCGCGGGTTCACCCCTCCACTTT; CDR3: CASSASAGSPLHF; J: TRBJ1-6; V: TRBV2; size: few; D: NA
DNA: TGTGCCAGCAGTGAAGGAAGGCGGCAGTTGCTCTCTGGAAACACCATATATTTT; CDR3: CASSEGRRQLLSGNTIYF; J: TRBJ1-3; V: TRBV6-1; size: NA; D: NA
DNA: TGTGCCAGTAGTCCGCAACAGGGGGCTCAGCCCCAGCATTTT; CDR3: CASSPQQGAQPQHF; J: TRBJ1-5; V: TRBV19; size: NA; D: TRBD1
DNA: TGTGCCAGCAGCCCGGACTCCCAGAGGGGGGATACGCAGTATTTT; CDR3: CASSPDSQRGDTQYF; J: TRBJ2-3; V: TRBV5-4; size: once; D: NA
DNA: TGTGCCAGCAGAGCCCTTCGGGCAGGGCAAACCGGGGAGCTGTTTTTT; CDR3: CASRALRAGQTGELFF; J: TRBJ2-2; V: TRBV27; size: NA; D: NA
DNA: TGTGCCAGCAGCGGCGAGGGACAGAACTTCTATGGCTACACCTTC; CDR3: CASSGEGQNFYGYTF; J: TRBJ1-2; V: TRBV9; size: NA; D: TRBD1
DNA: TGTGCCAGCAGTTGGAATCTAGCGGGGTCCCAAGAGACCCAGTACTTC; CDR3: CASSWNLAGSQETQYF; J: TRBJ2-5; V: TRBV6-5; size: few; D: TRBD2
DNA: TGTGCCAGCAGCGACACCTCGCACAGGGGGGCCAAAAACATTCAGTACTTC; CDR3: CASSDTSHRGAKNIQYF; J: TRBJ2-4; V: TRBV6-8; size: NA; D: TRBD1
DNA: TGTGCCAGCAGCTCTCCCCAGGGGACTGAAGCTTTCTTT; CDR3: CASSSPQGTEAFF; J: TRBJ1-1; V: TRBV7-9; size: NA; D: NA
DNA: TGTGCCAGCAGCTCCTTCGGACAGGGGAGTAATGAAAAACTGTTTTTT; CDR3: CASSSFGQGSNEKLFF; J: TRBJ1-4; V: TRBV5-4; size: few; D: TRBD1
DNA: TGTGCCAGCAGTAAACAGGGGGCCTACACCATATATTTT; CDR3: CASSKQGAYTIYF; J: TRBJ1-3; V: TRBV12-3/TRBV12-4; size: NA; D: TRBD1
DNA: TGTGCCAGCAGCTCGGGTTATGGCTACACCTTC; CDR3: CASSSGYGYTF; J: TRBJ1-2; V: TRBV11-2; size: NA; D: NA
DNA: TGTGCCAGCAGTGACAGCTCCTACGAGCAGTACTTC; CDR3: CASSDSSYEQYF; J: TRBJ2-7; V: TRBV6-1; size: NA; D: NA
DNA: TGTGCCAGCGGGACAGGGGGCCCCCCGTATGGCTACACCTTC; CDR3: CASGTGGPPYGYTF; J: TRBJ1-2; V: TRBV9; size: few; D: TRBD1
DNA: TGTGCCAGTAGTAGGCTTGGAGTTGGAAACACCATATATTTT; CDR3: CASSRLGVGNTIYF; J: TRBJ1-3; V: TRBV19; size: NA; D: NA
DNA: TGTGCCAGCCGACTAGCGGGGGTCGCTGAGCAGTTCTTC; CDR3: CASRLAGVAEQFF; J: TRBJ2-1; V: TRBV6-5; size: NA; D: TRBD2
DNA: TGCGCCAGCAGCTTGGGGCATGAGCAGTTCTTC; CDR3: CASSLGHEQFF; J: TRBJ2-1; V: TRBV5-1; size: once; D: NA
DNA: TGTGCCAGCAGTCGACTAGAGCAGTCAGGCGTGAATGGCTACACCTTC; CDR3: CASSRLEQSGVNGYTF; J: TRBJ1-2; V: TRBV28; size: once; D: NA
DNA: TGTGCCACCTCGGGGGGAGGGACCTACGAGCAGTACTTC; CDR3: CATSGGGTYEQYF; J: TRBJ2-7; V: TRBV7-2; size: NA; D: TRBD2
DNA: TGCGCCAGCAGCCCGGGACAGGGGGACGGCTACACCTTC; CDR3: CASSPGQGDGYTF; J: TRBJ1-2; V: TRBV5-1; size: NA; D: TRBD1
DNA: TGTGCCAGCAGCCAGCCCAGGCTCACGGCCTACGAGCAGTACTTC; CDR3: CASSQPRLTAYEQYF; J: TRBJ2-7; V: TRBV7-8; size: NA; D: NA
DNA: TGTGCCAGCAGCCCCTTTTGGCGGGGGGAGGTTGAGCAGTTCTTC; CDR3: CASSPFWRGEVEQFF; J: TRBJ2-1; V: TRBV5-6; size: NA; D: TRBD2
DNA: TGTGCCAGCAGTTACTCGAATCGAGGAGGCTACACCTTC; CDR3: CASSYSNRGGYTF; J: TRBJ1-2; V: TRBV6-5; size: NA; D: NA
DNA: TGTGCCACCAGCAGACAGGGCAGCTCCTACGAGCAGTACTTC; CDR3: CATSRQGSSYEQYF; J: TRBJ2-7; V: TRBV15; size: once; D: NA
DNA: TGTGCCAGCAGCCCTCGTAGACAGCAACGGGGGGAAAAACTGTTTTTT; CDR3: CASSPRRQQRGEKLFF; J: TRBJ1-4; V: TRBV5-6; size: NA; D: NA